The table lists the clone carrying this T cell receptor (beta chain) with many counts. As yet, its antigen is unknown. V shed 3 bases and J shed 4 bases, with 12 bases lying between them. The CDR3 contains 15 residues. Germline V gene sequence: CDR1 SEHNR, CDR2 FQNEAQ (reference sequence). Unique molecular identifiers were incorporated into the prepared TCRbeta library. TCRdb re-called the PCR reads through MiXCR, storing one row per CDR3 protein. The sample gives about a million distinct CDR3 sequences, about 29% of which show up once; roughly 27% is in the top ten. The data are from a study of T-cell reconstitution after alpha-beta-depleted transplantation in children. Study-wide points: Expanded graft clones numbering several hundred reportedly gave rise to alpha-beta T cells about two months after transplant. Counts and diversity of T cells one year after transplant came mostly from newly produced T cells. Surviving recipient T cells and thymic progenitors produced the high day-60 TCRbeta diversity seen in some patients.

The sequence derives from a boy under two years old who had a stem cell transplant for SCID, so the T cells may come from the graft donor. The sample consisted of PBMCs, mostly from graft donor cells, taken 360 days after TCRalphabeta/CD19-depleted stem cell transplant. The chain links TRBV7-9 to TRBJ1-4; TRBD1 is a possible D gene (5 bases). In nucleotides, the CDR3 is TGTGCCAGCAGCTTTGTCGCAGGGAATAATGAAAAACTGTTTTTT. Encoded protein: CASSFVAGNNEKLFF.